This is a list of T cell receptor beta chains from one sample in a study of T cells in Graves' hyperthyroidism and ophthalmopathy. TCRdb analysed the multiplex PCR reads with MiXCR anew, one entry per CDR3 protein. The profile shows 550,000 to 650,000 distinct CDR3 sequences, 13% to 15% of them singletons. Sequencing was done on a sample of blood. The source is a middle-aged woman with Graves' hyperthyroidism. Both conserved end residues are part of each CDR3. Each record gives: V gene, D gene, clone size, J gene, CDR3 protein, CDR3 DNA. A D gene is named only where the DNA matches it firmly. Size is stated for part of the rows, as once, few or many counts, or as a class when the clone is expanded.

TRBV2	NA	many	TRBJ2-5	CASSRQSLQETQYF	TGTGCCAGCAGCCGACAGAGCCTACAAGAGACCCAGTACTTC
TRBV27	TRBD2	many	TRBJ2-1	CASNQAGLAGVNGSYNEQFF	TGTGCCAGCAACCAGGCGGGACTAGCGGGAGTAAATGGCTCCTACAATGAGCAGTTCTTC
TRBV27	TRBD1	many	TRBJ1-5	CASKQGATQPQHF	TGTGCCAGCAAACAGGGGGCAACTCAGCCCCAGCATTTT
TRBV6-5	NA	many	TRBJ1-1	CASSYGGVLNTEAFF	TGTGCCAGCAGTTACGGCGGGGTCCTGAACACTGAAGCTTTCTTT
TRBV20-1	TRBD1	many	TRBJ1-5	CSARKGTGANQPQHF	TGCAGTGCTAGAAAAGGGACAGGGGCCAATCAGCCCCAGCATTTT
TRBV6-1	TRBD2	few	TRBJ2-1	CASRMTSGEYNEQFF	TGTGCCAGCAGAATGACTAGCGGAGAATACAATGAGCAGTTCTTC
TRBV2	NA	many	TRBJ1-3	CASSGMGLSGNTIYF	TGTGCCAGCAGTGGAATGGGTCTCTCTGGAAACACCATATATTTT
TRBV28	TRBD2	many	TRBJ2-1	CASSASGVGLNEQFF	TGTGCCAGCAGTGCCAGCGGGGTAGGTTTGAATGAGCAGTTCTTC
TRBV28	NA	many	TRBJ1-2	CASSNLAGAKGYTF	TGTGCCAGCAGCAACCTGGCGGGTGCCAAGGGCTACACCTTC
TRBV19	TRBD1	NA	TRBJ2-7	CASSIGTGALEQYF	TGTGCCAGTAGTATAGGAACAGGGGCCCTTGAGCAGTACTTC
TRBV5-1	NA	NA	TRBJ1-4	CASSTDGTTNEKLFF	TGCGCCAGCAGCACAGACGGTACAACTAATGAAAAACTGTTTTTT
TRBV20-1	TRBD2	many	TRBJ2-5	CSARLARNQETQYF	TGCAGTGCAAGACTAGCGAGAAACCAAGAGACCCAGTACTTC
TRBV30	NA	many	TRBJ2-5	CAWSRPGQQETQYF	TGTGCCTGGAGCCGCCCAGGACAGCAAGAGACCCAGTACTTC
TRBV11-2	TRBD1	many	TRBJ1-1	CASSSDRGISEAFF	TGTGCCAGCAGTTCTGACAGGGGGATCTCTGAAGCTTTCTTT
TRBV5-6	TRBD2	many	TRBJ2-1	CASSGGTSGSPYNEQFF	TGTGCCAGCAGCGGCGGGACTAGCGGGAGTCCCTACAATGAGCAGTTCTTC